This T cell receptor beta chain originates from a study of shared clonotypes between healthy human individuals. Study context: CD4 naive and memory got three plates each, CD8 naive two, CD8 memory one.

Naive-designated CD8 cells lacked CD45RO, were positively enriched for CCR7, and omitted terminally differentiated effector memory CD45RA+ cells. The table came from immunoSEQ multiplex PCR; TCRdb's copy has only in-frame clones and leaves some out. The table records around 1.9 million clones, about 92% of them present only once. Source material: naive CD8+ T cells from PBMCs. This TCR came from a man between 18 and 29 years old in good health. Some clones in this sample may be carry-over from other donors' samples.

The CDR3: CASSSGQGRGAFF. CDR3 in DNA: TGTGCCAGCAGCTCCGGACAGGGGAGGGGAGCTTTCTTT. V is TRBV5-6 and J is TRBJ1-1, with 9 bases matching TRBD1. From germline, CDR1 is SGHDT and CDR2 YYEEEE. This CDR3 has 13 residues. Unmatched junction bases numbered 7, after V lost 3 bases and J lost 10 bases. The whole variable domain, filled in from reference TRBV5-6 and TRBJ1-1, reads DAGVTQSPTHLIKTRGQQVTLRCSPKSGHDTVSWYQQALGQGPQFIFQYYEEEERQRGNFPDRFSGHQFPNYSSELNVNALLLGDSALYLCASSSGQGRGAFFGQGTRLTVV.